Described below is a single T cell receptor beta chain sequence and its context. The antigen remains undetermined. The data were obtained in a study of regulatory and conventional T cells in RAG deficiency. Regarding the study as a whole: Omenn patients showed >90% Treg-Tconv overlap and shorter CDR3 lengths. Other subsets showed 9 to 10-fold reductions, but Treg unique TCR beta sequences fell 80 to 100-fold in these patients. Shannon entropy fell and Simpson indices rose in RAG-deficient patients.

The CDR3 sequence is 15 residues long. J lost 3 bases, V lost 0 bases, and 5 bases had no gene match. CDR1 is SGDLS, CDR2 YYNGEE, per germline. The table came from immunoSEQ multiplex PCR; TCRdb's copy has only in-frame clones and leaves some out. Of about 7,100 clones listed, under 95% were seen once; the top ten hold 1.4% to 1.5%. Blood CD4+ CD25-high CD127-low regulatory T cells supplied the genomic DNA template. The same sample was also used in a study of regulatory T cells. That report adds: The primer mix had 52 TRBV and 13 TRBJ primers. Skewed V and J usage and few unique V-J pairs marked patient repertoires, most in Tregs.

The chain carries TRBV9 and TRBJ2-7; TRBD1 matches 8 bases. The source of this sequence is a human donor in good health. The material sequenced was CD127- CD25+ CD4+ Tregs sorted from blood. The CDR3 loop reads CASSVGQGLNYEQYF. CDR3 sequence (DNA): TGTGCCAGCAGCGTAGGACAGGGGCTAAACTACGAGCAGTACTTC.